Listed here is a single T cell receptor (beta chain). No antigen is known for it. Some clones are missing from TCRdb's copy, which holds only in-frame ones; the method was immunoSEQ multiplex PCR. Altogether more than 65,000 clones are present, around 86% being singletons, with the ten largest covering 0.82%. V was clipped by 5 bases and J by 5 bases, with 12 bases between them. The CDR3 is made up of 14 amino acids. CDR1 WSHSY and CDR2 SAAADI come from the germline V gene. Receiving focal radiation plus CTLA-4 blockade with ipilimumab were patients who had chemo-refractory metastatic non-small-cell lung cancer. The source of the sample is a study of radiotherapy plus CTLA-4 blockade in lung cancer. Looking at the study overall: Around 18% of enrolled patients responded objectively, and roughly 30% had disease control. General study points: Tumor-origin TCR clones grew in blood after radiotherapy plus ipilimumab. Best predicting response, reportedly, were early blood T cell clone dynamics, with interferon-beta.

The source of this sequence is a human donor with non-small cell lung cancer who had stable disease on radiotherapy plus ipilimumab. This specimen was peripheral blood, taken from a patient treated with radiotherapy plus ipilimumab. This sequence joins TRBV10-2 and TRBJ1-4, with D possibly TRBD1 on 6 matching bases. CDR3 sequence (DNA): TGCGCCAGCAGTTCCTATAGGGGGAATGAAAAACTGTTTTTT. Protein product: CASSSYRGNEKLFF.